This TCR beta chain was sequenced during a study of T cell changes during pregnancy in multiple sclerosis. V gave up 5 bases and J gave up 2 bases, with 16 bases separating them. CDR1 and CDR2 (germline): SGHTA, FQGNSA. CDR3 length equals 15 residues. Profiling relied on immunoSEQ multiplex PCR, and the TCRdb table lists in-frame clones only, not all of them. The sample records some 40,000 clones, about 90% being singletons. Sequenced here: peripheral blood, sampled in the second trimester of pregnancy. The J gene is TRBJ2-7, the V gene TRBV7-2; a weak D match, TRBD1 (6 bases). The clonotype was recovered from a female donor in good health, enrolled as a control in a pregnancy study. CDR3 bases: TGTGCCAGCAGCCCCCAAAGGGGGTTTCCCTACGAGCAGTACTTC. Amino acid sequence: CASSPQRGFPYEQYF.